Only a few counts were recorded for the clone carrying this TCR beta chain. TCRdb redid the calling of the 5' RACE reads with MiXCR, one entry per CDR3 protein. The table lists a few hundred thousand distinct CDR3 sequences, around 6.5% of them singletons. This sample was taken from a study of identical twins. There are 15 residues in the CDR3. Per the germline V gene, CDR1 is DFQATT and CDR2 is SNEGSKA (reference sequence). Trimming left V 6 bases short and J 6 bases short, with 24 bases between. In addition, the sample was reused for a study of T cells expressing NK-cell markers. That study adds: The TCR beta repertoires originated in sorted CD3+CD56+NKG2C+, CD3+CD56+NKG2C- and CD3+CD56-NKG2C+ T cells. The study sequenced eight donors, seven HCMV-seropositive and one seronegative. Nothing established the HCMV specificity of expanded NKG2C+ T cell clones.

Sequenced: CD8+ T cells sorted from blood. This clonotype was obtained from a woman in her late teens or twenties in good health. The V gene is TRBV20-1, the J gene TRBJ2-7, with D perhaps assigned TRBD1 or TRBD2 (6 bases each). In nucleotides, the CDR3 is TGCAGTGCCCACTACCCTTTACGGGGGCTTGCCGAGCAGTACTTC. As protein: CSAHYPLRGLAEQYF.